Listed here are 24 T cell receptor beta chains from one sample, sequenced in a study of OX40 agonist ivuxolimab in advanced cancers. Sequencing was performed with immunoSEQ multiplex PCR; in TCRdb, only in-frame clones are kept and a portion is missing. The sample lists approximately 62,000 clones, approximately 92% occurring once. The source material was CD4+ or CD8+ T cells sorted from blood, sampled in a trial of the OX40 agonist ivuxolimab. The receptors come from an adult with an advanced solid tumor such as melanoma, head and neck, liver or kidney cancer.

The chain combines TRBV7-9 with TRBJ2-5; D is possibly TRBD2 (5 bases). Trimming stripped 1 base from V and 1 base from J, with 10 bases between. The CDR3 totals 15 residues. Germline CDR1 and CDR2: SEHNR and FQNEAQ (reference sequence). CDR3 sequence reads: CASSLVGLAQETQYF. The CDR3 region has the DNA TGTGCCAGCAGCTTAGTCGGCCTAGCCCAAGAGACCCAGTACTTC.

The V gene is TRBV4-1, the J gene TRBJ1-2; D is undetermined. The germline CDR1 and CDR2 sequences are MGHRA and YSYEKL. V lost 4 bases to trimming and J lost 1 base, with 13 bases between them. This CDR3 contains 15 residues. The CDR3 is CASSPNSADNYGYTF. The CDR3 nucleotides read TGCGCCAGCAGCCCGAATTCGGCAGATAACTATGGCTACACCTTC.

The chain combines TRBV7-8 with TRBJ1-4, with no clear D. V dropped 3 bases and J dropped 1 base, with 9 bases sitting between them. The V gene's germline CDR1 is SGHVS and CDR2 FQNEAQ. The CDR3 loop spans 15 amino acids. The CDR3 reads CASSFWGGTNEKLFF. CDR3 coding DNA: TGTGCCAGCAGCTTTTGGGGAGGAACTAATGAAAAACTGTTTTTT.

The chain carries TRBV6-7 and TRBJ2-3; 15 bases are shared with TRBD2. TRBV6-7 carries the ORF label, with uncertain function. The CDR3 totals 19 residues. V trimming: 4 bases; J trimming: 2 bases; junction bases outside the gene matches: 10. The DNA for the CDR3 is TGTGCCAGCAGTTTTGGACTAGCGGGAGGGGGTAGGACCACAGATACGCAGTATTTT. Translating gives CASSFGLAGGGRTTDTQYF.

The gene calls are TRBV7-3 and TRBJ1-1, with D unclear. The CDR3 covers 13 residues. CDR1 is SGHTA and CDR2 is FQGTGA in the germline V gene. V lost 3 bases, J lost 0 bases, and 5 bases lay in between. CDR3 loop: CASSLALNTEAFF. The CDR3 nucleotides read TGTGCCAGCAGCTTGGCGTTGAACACTGAAGCTTTCTTT. The entire variable domain, with the rest obtained from reference TRBV7-3 and TRBJ1-1, is as follows: GAGVSQTPSNKVTEKGKYVELRCDPISGHTALYWYRQSLGQGPEFLIYFQGTGAADDSGLPNDRFFAVRPEGSVSTLKIQRTERGDSAVYLCASSLALNTEAFFGQGTRLTVV.

This chain connects TRBV5-4 to TRBJ2-7, with 10 bases that match TRBD2. The germline CDR1 and CDR2 sequences are SGHNT and YYREEE (reference sequence). V dropped 3 bases and J dropped 2; count of bases not matched to a gene: 5. The CDR3 has 15 residues. CDR3 region: CASSSGTSATYEQYF. The CDR3 DNA follows: TGTGCCAGCAGCTCCGGGACTAGCGCAACCTACGAGCAGTACTTC.

The chain couples TRBV5-4 to TRBJ1-2; D is ambiguous. The germline CDR1 and CDR2 sequences are SGHNT and YYREEE (reference sequence). V shed 2 bases and J shed 2 bases, with 10 bases lying between them. This CDR3 is built from 14 residues. The CDR3 loop reads CASSFRDLNYGYTF. DNA for the CDR3: TGTGCCAGCAGCTTTAGGGATTTGAACTATGGCTACACCTTC.

This chain uses TRBV27 with TRBJ1-5, with D uncertain. V was trimmed by 5 bases and J by 5 bases, leaving 10 bases between them. CDR3 length: 13 amino acids. The germline CDR1 and CDR2 sequences are MNHEY and SMNVEV (reference sequence). This CDR3 reads CASSIQEHQPQHF. CDR3 DNA sequence: TGTGCCAGCAGTATCCAGGAGCATCAGCCCCAGCATTTT.

This rearrangement joins TRBV6-1 to TRBJ1-1; D not resolved. Germline lookup yields CDR1 MNHNS and CDR2 SASEGT. The CDR3 covers 11 residues. The V end lost 5 bases, the J end lost 7 bases, and 8 bases lay between the germline ends. The CDR3 DNA follows: TGTGCCAGCAGTTTCCAACGTGAAGCTTTCTTT. Translated, it gives CASSFQREAFF.

The chain carries TRBV6-1 and TRBJ1-6; D is uncertain. V lost 3 bases, J lost 0 bases, and 12 bases lay in between. In germline, CDR1 is MNHNS, CDR2 SASEGT. The CDR3 loop spans 17 amino acids. Here the CDR3 reads CASSETSYLSYNSPLHF. The CDR3 DNA is TGTGCCAGCAGTGAGACCTCTTACCTCTCCTATAATTCACCCCTCCACTTT.

V usage is TRBV4-1 and J usage is TRBJ2-7; a possible D gene is TRBD2 (5 bases). The length of the CDR3 is 15 residues. Germline V lookup: CDR1 MGHRA, CDR2 YSYEKL. V was clipped by 3 bases and J by 5 bases, with 17 bases between them. CDR3 protein: CASSQTSGSRHEQYF. CDR3 nucleotides: TGCGCCAGCAGCCAGACCTCGGGGTCCCGCCACGAGCAGTACTTC.

The rearrangement joins TRBV2 to TRBJ1-2; a weak D match, TRBD1 (6 bases). The CDR3 is made up of 17 amino acids. Trimming left V 4 bases short and J 2 bases short, with 20 bases between. The germline CDR1 and CDR2 sequences are SNHLY and FYNNEI. CDR3 sequence reads: CASSGRTNREVNYGYTF. The CDR3 DNA reads as TGTGCCAGCAGTGGCCGGACCAACAGGGAGGTGAACTATGGCTACACCTTC.

V usage is TRBV5-5 and J usage is TRBJ1-6; D might be TRBD1 (5 bases). The CDR3 extends over 12 amino acids. Germline-derived CDR1 and CDR2 are SGHKS and YYEKEE (reference sequence). V was shortened by 4 bases and J by 14 bases, with 13 bases between the two germline ends. This CDR3 is CASSPGGEALHF. CDR3 DNA: TGTGCCAGCAGCCCGGGAGGGGAGGCCCTCCACTTT.

This chain joins TRBV4-3 and TRBJ2-1; D not certain. Trimming took 0 bases from V and 9 from J, leaving 6 bases between them. Per the germline V gene, CDR1 is LGHNA and CDR2 is YSLEER. The CDR3 spans 12 residues. The CDR3 region is CASSQDTGEQFF. CDR3 sequence (DNA): TGCGCCAGCAGCCAAGATACGGGTGAGCAGTTCTTC.

J is TRBJ2-3 and V is TRBV11-2; tentative D call: TRBD2 (5 bases). From germline, CDR1 is SGHAT and CDR2 FQNNGV. Trimming cost V 2 bases and J 1 base, with 13 bases left between them. The CDR3 consists of 16 residues. The CDR3 nucleotides are TGTGCCAGCAGCTTAAGTCCGGCCGGGGGCACAGATACGCAGTATTTT. This sequence encodes CASSLSPAGGTDTQYF.

The V gene is TRBV11-1, the J gene TRBJ1-5; TRBD1 agrees at 8 bases. The germline gives CDR1 SGHAT, CDR2 FQDESV (reference sequence). V shed 4 bases, J shed 8 bases, and the junction held 7 bases outside the gene matches. The CDR3 sequence is 14 residues long. CDR3 nucleotide sequence: TGTGCCAGCAGCTCCGACAGGGGCGGCAAGCCCCAGCATTTT. It yields the protein CASSSDRGGKPQHF.

V usage is TRBV7-9 and J usage is TRBJ2-1; D may correspond to TRBD1 or TRBD2 (6 bases each). There are 13 residues in the CDR3. The germline V gene has CDR1 SEHNR and CDR2 FQNEAQ (reference sequence). V was shortened by 2 bases and J by 8 bases, with 10 bases between the two germline ends. The CDR3 bases are TGTGCCAGCAGCTTATTGGGGGGCGATGAGCAGTTCTTC. It yields the protein CASSLLGGDEQFF.

V gene TRBV9 combines with J gene TRBJ1-1; D unclear. This CDR3 is 15 amino acids long. V lost 0 bases and J 0 bases, leaving 9 bases between the germline ends. Germline loops: CDR1 SGDLS, CDR2 YYNGEE. This CDR3 reads CASSVVGPMNTEAFF. The CDR3 DNA sequence: TGTGCCAGCAGCGTAGTAGGGCCAATGAACACTGAAGCTTTCTTT.

The V and J genes are TRBV21-1 and TRBJ1-6; no check of the table's D call, TRBD1, against the DNA was made. TRBV21-1 constitutes a pseudogene. The CDR3 length is 15 residues. CDR3 amino acids: CASSKAVTGYSPLHF. The CDR3 DNA sequence: TGTGCCAGCAGCAAAGCCGTGACAGGGTATTCACCCCTCCACTTT.

In nucleotides, the CDR3 is TGTGCCAGCAGCCCCGGGAGTTATAGCAATCAGCCCCAGCATTTT. Encoded protein: CASSPGSYSNQPQHF. V is TRBV27 and J is TRBJ1-5, with D unclear. CDR3 length: 15 residues. With 6 bases removed from V and 0 bases from J, the gap between germline ends came to 12 bases. CDR1 and CDR2 (germline): MNHEY, SMNVEV (reference sequence).

The genes are TRBV5-6 and TRBJ2-5, with TRBD1 matching 10 bases. Germline V lookup: CDR1 SGHDT, CDR2 YYEEEE. CDR3 length equals 16 residues. J gave up 5 bases and V 2 bases, and 9 bases lay outside the gene matches. CDR3 region: CASSLPSTGGTETQYF. The DNA of the CDR3 is TGTGCCAGCAGCTTACCATCGACAGGGGGCACGGAGACCCAGTACTTC.

In DNA, the CDR3 is TGTGCCAGCAGCTTAGTCCGGTTCCCCACTAATGAAAAACTGTTTTTT. Its translation: CASSLVRFPTNEKLFF. The V call is TRBV7-8, the J call TRBJ1-4; D gene uncertain. The length of the CDR3 is 16 residues. V was pared by 1 base and J by 2 bases, with 11 bases between. Germline assignment: CDR1 SGHVS and CDR2 FQNEAQ.

A remark on this clone: Mismatch with germline at one junction end may stem from a read error. The chain is built from TRBV4-1 and TRBJ2-7; D is uncertain. The CDR3 spans 12 residues. Germline V gives CDR1 MGHRA, CDR2 YSYEKL. The CDR3 bases are TGCGCCAGCAGCCAAGATAAAGTCCGCTTGACCTTC. Protein product: CASSQDKVRLTF.

The J gene is TRBJ2-1, the V gene TRBV2; D uncertain. The germline V gene has CDR1 SNHLY and CDR2 FYNNEI. Trimming removed 6 bases from V and 0 bases from J, with 6 bases in between. The CDR3 runs to 13 residues. CDR3 nucleotides: TGTGCCAGCAGCGAACTCTCCTACAATGAGCAGTTCTTC. Its protein is CASSELSYNEQFF.